This TCR beta chain was profiled in a study of cytomegalovirus exposure and HLA in healthy donors (dated by TCRdb to about 2017). As for the study more broadly: According to an earlier analysis of 550 to 700 of the donors, about 179 million T cells yielded 117 million unique TCR beta sequences and about 280 Gb of sequence data. The genetic ancestry cluster associated with self-reported Caucasian donors included 81% of the 300 to 450 genotyped donors. To decide whether each TCR beta V gene segment behaved as functional or pseudogenic, an earlier analysis of some 600 of the donors relied on high-throughput TCR beta sequencing. Every repertoire in the discovery cohort had been generated on one and the same sequencing platform. To predict cytomegalovirus infection status, the study combined high-throughput TCR immunosequencing, statistical association of individual TCRs with disease status, and machine learning. HLA typing covered class I and class II loci at four-digit resolution. Genome-wide SNP genotypes for about 55% of the roughly 670 donors were used in a later genetic analysis, which treated that subset as a discovery cohort. Donor age, sex, ethnicity and CMV serostatus were compiled together with the repertoire data. A separate validation cohort of roughly 120 different subjects was used in addition to the roughly 670-subject first cohort. The number of typed donors differed by locus: roughly 629-630 for A, B, C, DRB1 and DQB1; roughly 510 for DQA1; approximately 600 for DPA1; and about 450 for DPB1. The later analysis used no new phenotypic data to find candidate immune exposures, relying instead on TCR beta sequences and their occurrence across donors. A later analysis re-examined previously published TCR beta repertoires from 600 to 700 donors and added high-resolution HLA genotyping to investigate patterns of TCR occurrence. On average, around 240,000 unique TCR beta nucleotide sequences were sequenced per donor among some 430 genotyped donors of the cohort, with roughly 18% of those sequences being non-productive. The study aimed to test whether signatures of past pathogen exposure could be identified by cataloging public T cell receptors. Because of strong linkage in the cohort, roughly five DR-DQ haplotypes were treated as single units for association and clustering. The T cell repertoires of 670 or so subjects were profiled by immunosequencing and related to cytomegalovirus serostatus. An early release that covered around 590 HLA-typed donors contained around 330 gigabases of sequencing data and tens of millions of unique TCR sequences.

Preparation of the library involved the immunoSEQ multiplex PCR assay. For the multiplex PCR, a mixture combining 60 forward primers for TCR Vbeta segments and 13 reverse primers for TCR Jbeta segments was used. Amplification of the CDR3 region of rearranged TCR beta genes was performed with a multiplex PCR assay on genomic DNA. The amplified TCR beta libraries were sequenced on the Illumina HiSeq System as 87-base-pair reads. Per the source publication's procedure: Across the 666 repertoires, a later analysis counted 60 million to 90 million unique TCR beta chains, around 11 million of which were shared by at least two donors. Raw reads were error-corrected and collapsed into unique sequences by a nearest-neighbor algorithm in which closely related sequences were merged to remove PCR and sequencing errors. To assign V, D and J gene segments, CDR3 sequences were aligned to IMGT reference sequences. Each retained sequence needed at least a six-nucleotide match to both a V gene segment and a J gene segment. A rearrangement was called productive if the CDR3 had no stop codons and remained in frame with V and J, and every other rearrangement was called non-productive. CDR3 was defined according to IMGT convention as the region running from the second conserved V-encoded cysteine to the conserved J-encoded phenylalanine. The earlier analysis of about 560 of the donors excluded any sequence lacking an unambiguous match to a single V gene segment. An earlier analysis of several hundred of the donors called V segments functional above 56.7% productive rearrangements and segregating when the between-donor standard deviation exceeded 5%. To diagnose cytomegalovirus status from the catalog of TCR beta chain sequences, a statistical classification framework was built. V and J gene assignment, in a later analysis, came from comparing TCR nucleotide sequences with IMGT/GENE-DB human TR gene sequences. In a later analysis, CDR3 sequences and most-parsimonious VDJ recombination scenarios were assigned using the TCRdist pipeline. In a later analysis, each TCR beta chain was defined by its CDR3 amino acid sequence together with its V-gene family, and reads lacking a unique V-gene family were excluded. In a later analysis, 450 to 600 highly shared, low-generation-probability nucleotide sequences were removed to address suspected cross-contamination and a sequencing artifact. In a later analysis, a clonal expansion index for each public chain was calculated from normalized within-repertoire ranks of inferred template counts. A later analysis computed generation probabilities with a VDJ recombination model fitted to out-of-frame rearrangements, and checked the results against IGoR. In a later analysis, TCR-TCR, TCR-HLA and TCR-CMV co-occurrence was scored with hypergeometric tests, and a repertoire-size bias correction was applied to TCR pairs. A later analysis estimated false discovery rates by permuting HLA or CMV assignments 20 times. In a later analysis, co-occurring TCRs were grouped using DBSCAN, with TCRdist sequence similarity added in when clustering inside HLA-allele-positive subsets. For co-occurrence clustering, repertoires with fewer than 30,000 or more than 120,000 public chains were excluded, along with five repertoires with anomalous nucleotide sharing. TCRdb carries this immuneACCESS record with in-frame sequences only. Its versions omit some clonotypes, under half of them owing to an unresolved V gene in the studies checked, with the rest unexplained. From that table come the V and J calls and clone size; the DNA was used to work out D and trimming. This sample comprises approximately 120,000 clones, roughly 71% of them detected only once. The top ten clones comprise about 5.7% of the sample.

Overall results and qualifications from the work: Presence/absence analyses assumed roughly uniform sequencing depth across donors, an assumption that may not hold. Correlated functional status among segregating V segments might be attributable to linkage disequilibrium, but an unknown experimental factor could not be ruled out. The 87-base-pair reads could not distinguish some IMGT-functional V segments, including TRBV6-2 and TRBV6-3, so those segments were excluded. In both the original and validation cohorts, the classifier was reported to diagnose cytomegalovirus status with high specificity and sensitivity. Because HLA typing was missing for some donors at each locus, association tests included only the typed subset. In a later genetic analysis, fewer N-insertions in productive TCRs were reported among donors in an Asian-associated ancestry cluster than the approximately 670-donor mean. An association between a missense DCLRE1C variant and V-gene and J-gene trimming of TCR beta chains was found in a later genetic analysis and replicated in an independent cohort. The earlier analysis of nearly 600 of the donors excluded about 16 rarely observed V segments, including chromosome 9 orphons, because counts were too low. Most TCR sequences were seen in very few donors, while some public TCRs were found in many individuals. In a later analysis, HLA-associated TCR beta chains showed more clonal expansion and lower generation probabilities than non-associated chains that were equally common. In a later analysis, TCR association rates were found to vary across HLA loci, with the most associated TCRs seen for DRB1 alleles and the fewest for HLA-C alleles. The cohort was sequenced for TCR beta chains only, and without alpha or paired-chain data the features that could be detected were limited. A further reported finding was that TCR beta sequences accurately predicted the HLA-A and HLA-B alleles for most subjects in the first cohort. A later analysis reported that several top co-occurrence clusters appeared linked to parvovirus B19, influenza, CMV and Epstein-Barr virus. A cluster of highly shared sequence variants was judged likely to be a technical artifact of the sequencing pipeline. Immune exposure information for the cohort was limited to CMV serostatus. The authors suggested that the approach could potentially be generalized to other disease states and immunological phenotypes. The study listed 150 to 200 TCR beta chains as associated with cytomegalovirus. Broadly in line with IMGT annotations, most TCR beta V segments showed up in productive rearrangements about 87% or about 30% of the time in an earlier analysis of 450 to 600 of the donors. A few of the identified cytomegalovirus-associated TCR beta chains were confirmed in vitro to be specific for cytomegalovirus antigens. A later analysis associated about 16,000 TCR beta sequences with specific HLA alleles at a false discovery rate of 0.05. When HLA alleles, especially DR and DQ, strongly co-occurred, attributing TCR associations to individual alleles was difficult. In a later analysis, most CMV-associated TCR beta chains were found to appear HLA-restricted, with HLA associations seemingly driven largely by CMV exposure.

The cohort comprised several hundred healthy bone marrow donors. Cohort members were all nominally healthy when sampled, although unrecorded immune exposures were likely present. The donor was CMV seropositive and was included in the group of 270 or so seropositive cohort members. A peripheral blood sample was collected from each donor, and TCR beta sequencing was performed on peripheral blood mononuclear cells. The Qiagen DNeasy Blood Extraction Kit was used to extract genomic DNA from the blood cell samples. This clone has a handful of counts. Its target antigen remains unknown. Base qualities are not recorded, but no much larger clone differs from it by a single base. The same CDR3 also results from other DNA sequences found in this sample. The germline V gene sets CDR1 to KGHSH and CDR2 to LQKENI. Trimming at the junction amounts to 3 bases on V and 1 base on J, and the germline ends lie 6 bases apart. The CDR3 goes from the cysteine to the phenylalanine over 13 residues. Solely the CDR3 DNA is kept, with 39 bases framed from the first base.

The sequence came from a woman between 65 and 79 years old in good health and CMV-seropositive. Sequencing was done on a sample of PBMCs. Recombination joined TRBV18 with TRBJ1-1; TRBD1 is perhaps the D gene, given 5 matching bases. The CDR3 in this case is CASSPTANTEAFF. Here is the DNA: TGTGCCAGCTCACCGACAGCGAACACTGAAGCTTTCTTT. The full variable domain, with segments outside the CDR3 supplied by the reference TRBV18 and TRBJ1-1 proteins, appears as NAGVMQNPRHLVRRRGQEARLRCSPMKGHSHVYWYRQLPEEGLKFMVYLQKENIIDESGMPKERFSAEFPKEGPSILRIQQVVRGDSAAYFCASSPTANTEAFFGQGTRLTVV.